The 22 T cell receptor beta chains presented below share a single source sample, sequenced in a study of shared clonotypes between healthy human individuals. Measured with immunoSEQ multiplex PCR; TCRdb has only the in-frame clones, and not every one. The sample lists roughly 2.2 million clones, less than 95% occurring once. The sample consisted of naive CD4+ T cells from PBMCs. The subset is: CD45RA+ positively selected. All receptors derive from a man aged 18-30 years in good health. Some clones in this sample may be carry-over from other donors' samples.

V is TRBV2 and J is TRBJ2-7; weak D call: TRBD1 (5 bases). CDR1 and CDR2 (germline): SNHLY, FYNNEI. V lost 1 base to trimming and J lost 5 bases, with 9 bases between them. This CDR3 region has 13 residues. The CDR3 region has the DNA TGTGCCAGCAGTGAAGGACAGTACCACGAGCAGTACTTC. This translates into CASSEGQYHEQYF.

This chain joins TRBV11-3 and TRBJ2-5; 12 bases are shared with TRBD2. Per the germline V gene, CDR1 is SGHNT and CDR2 is YENEEA. V gave up 1 base and J gave up 4 bases; unmatched junction bases: 4. The CDR3 has 16 amino acids. CDR3 amino acids: CASSLVGLAGTETQYF. CDR3 sequence (DNA): TGTGCCAGCAGCTTAGTAGGACTAGCGGGAACAGAGACCCAGTACTTC.

This chain joins TRBV25-1 and TRBJ2-7; 7 bases are a match to TRBD1. V lost 5 bases, J lost 0 bases, and 4 bases stayed unmatched. This CDR3 contains 14 residues. Germline V gene sequence: CDR1 MGHDK, CDR2 SYGVNS. CDR3 bases: TGTGCCAGCAGTCGGACAGGAAGCTCCTACGAGCAGTACTTC. Translated, it gives CASSRTGSSYEQYF.

This chain joins TRBV5-6 and TRBJ2-7; TRBD2 aligns across 7 bases. The CDR3 consists of 15 residues. Trimming cost V 1 base and J 2 bases; bases outside gene matches: 6. Germline CDR1 is SGHDT and CDR2 is YYEEEE. The CDR3 is CASSLFSSGTYEQYF. The DNA of the CDR3 is TGTGCCAGCAGCTTGTTTTCTAGCGGAACCTACGAGCAGTACTTC.

The chain carries TRBV5-5 and TRBJ1-2, with 8 bases identical to TRBD1. CDR1 and CDR2 (germline): SGHKS, YYEKEE (reference sequence). The length of the CDR3 is 13 residues. Trimming at V came to 4 bases and at J to 8 bases, leaving 7 bases not matched to a gene. CDR3 in amino acids: CASSQMTGDGYTF. The DNA of the CDR3 is TGTGCCAGCAGCCAAATGACAGGGGACGGCTACACCTTC.

The chain is built from TRBV19 and TRBJ1-2; 8 nucleotides align to TRBD1. Germline V CDR1 and CDR2: LNHDA, SQIVND (reference sequence). The length of the CDR3 is 15 residues. V shed 4 bases and J 6 bases; nucleotides not matched to a gene: 10. The CDR3 reads CASSTRGRGPDGYTF. CDR3 nucleotide sequence: TGTGCCAGTAGTACCCGAGGCAGGGGGCCGGATGGCTACACCTTC. Complete variable domain (other parts from reference TRBV19 and TRBJ1-2): DGGITQSPKYLFRKEGQNVTLSCEQNLNHDAMYWYRQDPGQGLRLIYYSQIVNDFQKGDIAEGYSVSREKKESFPLTVTSAQKNPTAFYLCASSTRGRGPDGYTFGSGTRLTVV.

The chain couples TRBV4-3 to TRBJ1-5; TRBD1 matches 7 bases. The V gene's germline CDR1 is LGHNA and CDR2 YSLEER. The trim removed 4 bases at V and 6 bases at J, leaving 3 bases unmatched. This CDR3 has 13 amino acids. This CDR3 is CASSLDRAQPQHF. CDR3 coding DNA: TGCGCCAGCAGCCTCGACAGGGCTCAGCCCCAGCATTTT.

Note on this clone: The same CDR3 arises from other DNA sequences in this sample as well. V and J are TRBV9 and TRBJ2-1; D uncertain. Germline V lookup: CDR1 SGDLS, CDR2 YYNGEE. The CDR3 is made up of 15 amino acids. V lost 0 bases to trimming and J lost 2 bases, with 9 bases between them. The CDR3 coding sequence is TGTGCCAGCAGCGTAGGGGCAGGAACCTACAATGAGCAGTTCTTC. Protein: CASSVGAGTYNEQFF.

This sequence joins TRBV6-1 and TRBJ2-3; 9 bases match TRBD2. V was clipped by 4 bases and J by 1 base; unmatched bases: 9. The V gene's germline CDR1 is MNHNS and CDR2 SASEGT. The CDR3 is made up of 17 amino acids. CDR3 sequence reads: CASSAGVVAGGTDTQYF. DNA for the CDR3: TGTGCCAGCAGTGCCGGGGTCGTAGCGGGGGGCACAGATACGCAGTATTTT.

J is TRBJ1-5 and V is TRBV18, with D possibly being TRBD1 (5 bases). The V end lost 0 bases, the J end lost 9 bases, and 12 bases lay between the germline ends. Germline assignment: CDR1 KGHSH and CDR2 LQKENI. The CDR3 is 14 amino acids. The DNA for the CDR3 is TGTGCCAGCTCACCACCCGGGGCGGTTTCGCCCCAGCATTTT. It is translated as CASSPPGAVSPQHF.

Remarks on this clone: This same CDR3 is encoded by further DNA sequences in the sample. DNA for the CDR3: TGCGCCAGCAGCCCCGGGGGGGACTATGGCTACACCTTC. Translating it yields CASSPGGDYGYTF. This chain joins TRBV5-1 and TRBJ1-2; D might be TRBD1 (5 bases). CDR3 length: 13 residues. The V gene lost 4 bases and the J gene lost 3 bases, with 10 bases spanning the gap. From germline, CDR1 is SGHRS and CDR2 YFSETQ.

This clone was counted a single time. This chain uses TRBV6-5 with TRBJ2-3, with 13 bases that match TRBD2. The CDR3 loop spans 14 amino acids. CDR1 and CDR2 from the germline V gene are MNHEY and SVGAGI. J lost 3 bases, V lost 7 bases, and 1 base had no gene match. The CDR3 DNA reads as TGTGCCAGCAAGGGACTAGCGGGAACAGATACGCAGTATTTT. Its protein is CASKGLAGTDTQYF.

This chain connects TRBV19 to TRBJ1-2, with 7 bases aligning to TRBD1. V lost 7 bases, J lost 2 bases, and 7 bases stayed unmatched. The CDR3 runs 14 residues. Germline V gives CDR1 LNHDA, CDR2 SQIVND (reference sequence). CDR3 loop: CASNPTGRNYGYTF. Here the CDR3 DNA reads TGTGCCAGTAACCCGACAGGGAGGAACTATGGCTACACCTTC.

The J gene is TRBJ1-5, the V gene TRBV27; no clear D. The CDR3 length is 17 residues. Trimming shortened V by 5 bases and J by 1 base, and 18 bases separated the two germline ends. Germline values: CDR1 MNHEY, CDR2 SMNVEV (reference sequence). CDR3 DNA sequence: TGTGCCAGCAGTCCCCTTTTAGGAGCTAGGAGCAATCAGCCCCAGCATTTT. This gives the protein CASSPLLGARSNQPQHF.

As DNA, the CDR3 is TGTGCCAGCAGCACCGATGGGGTCCAGCCCCAGCATTTT. Translation gives CASSTDGVQPQHF. The chain joins TRBV7-9 to TRBJ1-5; D gene uncertain. CDR3 length: 13 residues. Trimming cost V 5 bases and J 7 bases, with 12 bases left between them. CDR1 is SEHNR, CDR2 FQNEAQ, per germline (reference sequence).

This chain joins TRBV6-1 and TRBJ2-1; unclear D gene. Germline CDR1 MNHNS, CDR2 SASEGT. The CDR3 length is 12 residues. Trimming cost V 6 bases and J 7 bases, with 10 bases left between them. CDR3 in DNA: TGTGCCAGCAGGAGGTCCACGAATGAGCAGTTCTTC. Translating gives CASRRSTNEQFF.

The chain recombines TRBV10-3 with TRBJ2-7, with 9 bases fitting TRBD2. V shed 6 bases and J 4 bases; nucleotides not matched to a gene: 10. The CDR3 extends over 15 amino acids. Germline V gene lookup returns CDR1 ENHRY and CDR2 SYGVKD. The CDR3 DNA is TGTGCCATCAGCCCCGGGACTAGCAGCGGATACGAGCAGTACTTC. Protein: CAISPGTSSGYEQYF.

V usage is TRBV6-4 and J usage is TRBJ1-4, with 7 nucleotides matching TRBD1. This CDR3 spans 14 amino acids. Germline-derived CDR1 and CDR2 are MRHNA and SNTAGT. Trimming removed 6 bases from V and 4 bases from J; junction bases left unmatched: 5. CDR3 sequence reads: CASRRDSFNEKLFF. DNA for the CDR3: TGTGCCAGCAGGCGGGACAGCTTTAATGAAAAACTGTTTTTT.

Note on this clone: Other DNA sequences from this sample encode an identical CDR3 as well. V is TRBV5-1 and J is TRBJ2-7; 8 positions agree with TRBD1. V lost 0 bases, J lost 4 bases, and 6 bases stayed unmatched. CDR3 length: 15 residues. Germline V lookup: CDR1 SGHRS, CDR2 YFSETQ. The CDR3 region has the DNA TGCGCCAGCAGCTTGGGGTGGACAGGGTCTTACGAGCAGTACTTC. This translates into CASSLGWTGSYEQYF.

The chain is built from TRBV29-1 and TRBJ2-5; 11 nucleotides line up with TRBD2. The CDR3 covers 12 residues. Germline loops: CDR1 SQVTM, CDR2 ANQGSEA. V lost 6 bases to trimming and J lost 4 bases; unmatched junction nucleotides: 1. The CDR3 protein is CSVLAGGETQYF. The CDR3, as DNA: TGCAGCGTCCTAGCGGGAGGAGAGACCCAGTACTTC.

Of note for this clone: This specimen includes other DNA sequences encoding the same CDR3. The gene calls are TRBV11-3 and TRBJ2-7, with TRBD1 as a possible D gene (5 bases). With 2 bases removed from V and 4 bases from J, the gap between germline ends came to 6 bases. This CDR3 comprises 12 residues. Germline V gives CDR1 SGHNT, CDR2 YENEEA. The CDR3 sequence is CASSLQGYEQYF. DNA of the CDR3: TGTGCCAGCAGCTTACAGGGATACGAGCAGTACTTC.

The chain carries TRBV12-5 and TRBJ2-7; D is ambiguous. V lost 4 bases and J 5 bases, leaving 9 bases between the germline ends. The CDR3 spans 12 residues. CDR1 and CDR2 from the germline V gene are LGHNT and FRNRAP. The CDR3 region is CASGSAGDEQYF. The DNA of the CDR3 is TGTGCTAGTGGTTCGGCCGGCGACGAGCAGTACTTC. Combining the CDR3 with reference TRBV12-5 and TRBJ2-7 gives the whole variable domain DARVTQTPRHKVTEMGQEVTMRCQPILGHNTVFWYRQTMMQGLELLAYFRNRAPLDDSGMPKDRFSAEMPDATLATLKIQPSEPRDSAVYFCASGSAGDEQYFGPGTRLTVT.